Listed here is a single T cell receptor beta chain. This sample was included in a study of blood T cell repertoires in COVID-19. The wider study: Samples representing acute and convalescent COVID-19 were sourced from the United States, Italy and Spain.

As processed by the authors: The assay estimated nucleated cells by amplifying reference gene primers. Clones were sequenced by immunoSEQ multiplex PCR, and TCRdb holds only the in-frame ones, with some missing. For V, J and clone size, that table is used; D and trimming come from the DNA. The sample holds about 310,000 clones; 90% are singletons and the top ten take about 1%. The germline V gene encodes CDR1 MNHEY and CDR2 SMNVEV (reference sequence). The CDR3 runs to 18 residues. The germline V and J ends were trimmed by 5 bases and 0 bases, with 19 bases remaining between them. Seattle's cohort entered during active infection and was followed longitudinally.

Material: peripheral blood. This TCR came from a woman aged 40 to 50 with COVID-19, enrolled during active disease. The chain couples TRBV27 to TRBJ1-4; possibly TRBD1 for D (6 bases). CDR3 nucleotide sequence: TGTGCCAGCAGTCCACACCCCAGGGGACCAGCAACTAATGAAAAACTGTTTTTT. Amino acids: CASSPHPRGPATNEKLFF.